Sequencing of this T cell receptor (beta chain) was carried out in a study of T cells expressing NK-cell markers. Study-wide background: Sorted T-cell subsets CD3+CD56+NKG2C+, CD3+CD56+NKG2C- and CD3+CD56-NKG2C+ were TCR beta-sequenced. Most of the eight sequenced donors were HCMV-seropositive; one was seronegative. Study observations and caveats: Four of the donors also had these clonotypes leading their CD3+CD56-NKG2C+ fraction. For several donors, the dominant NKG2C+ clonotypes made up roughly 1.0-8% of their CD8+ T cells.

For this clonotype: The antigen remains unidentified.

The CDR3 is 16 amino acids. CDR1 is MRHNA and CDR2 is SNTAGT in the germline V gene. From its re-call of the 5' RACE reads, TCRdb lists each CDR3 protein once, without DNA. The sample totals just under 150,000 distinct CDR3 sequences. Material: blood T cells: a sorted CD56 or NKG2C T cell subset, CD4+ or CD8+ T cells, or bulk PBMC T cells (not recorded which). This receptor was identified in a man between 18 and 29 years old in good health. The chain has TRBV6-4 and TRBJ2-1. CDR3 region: CASSDSGQSSYNEQFF.